Listed below are T cell receptor beta chains from one sample, sequenced in a study of T cell responses to AZD1222 COVID-19 vaccine. Sequencing was performed with immunoSEQ multiplex PCR; in TCRdb, only in-frame clones are kept and a portion is missing. This sample yields around 140,000 clones, of which over 85% are seen a single time; about 1.8% belongs to the top ten. The specimen was peripheral blood, collected 28 days after the second AZD1222 dose. These receptors came from an adult who received the AZD1222 COVID-19 vaccine. The CDR3 runs from the conserved cysteine through the conserved F or W. The D gene is left open where the match is weak. Clone sizes are given selectively: once, few, many, or a class where the clone is expanded.

clone_size | j_call | d_call | v_call | cdr3_aa | cdr3_nt
few | TRBJ2-7 | TRBD1 | TRBV7-9 | CASSFRDRGSGEQYF | TGTGCCAGCAGCTTCCGGGACAGGGGAAGTGGGGAGCAGTACTTC
once | TRBJ1-5 | NA | TRBV18 | CASSPTGHASNQPQHF | TGTGCCAGCTCACCGACCGGACACGCGAGCAATCAGCCCCAGCATTTT
once | TRBJ2-7 | TRBD2 | TRBV7-9 | CASSGTSGLSYEQYF | TGTGCCAGCAGCGGGACTAGCGGTCTCTCCTACGAGCAGTACTTC
NA | TRBJ1-2 | TRBD1 | TRBV11-3 | CASSLEGRQGNYGYTF | TGTGCCAGCAGCTTAGAGGGGAGACAGGGTAACTATGGCTACACCTTC
NA | TRBJ1-1 | TRBD1 | TRBV5-1 | CASSWTGPNTEAFF | TGCGCCAGCAGCTGGACAGGCCCGAACACTGAAGCTTTCTTT
NA | TRBJ1-2 | TRBD1 | TRBV5-1 | CASSLGQTYGYTF | TGCGCCAGCAGCCTGGGACAGACCTATGGCTACACCTTC
NA | TRBJ1-1 | NA | TRBV9 | CASSLTMGINTEAFF | TGTGCCAGCAGCTTAACCATGGGGATCAACACTGAAGCTTTCTTT
NA | TRBJ2-7 | TRBD2 | TRBV27 | CASSRLADYEQYF | TGTGCCAGCAGCCGACTAGCAGACTACGAGCAGTACTTC
NA | TRBJ2-3 | TRBD2 | TRBV7-3 | CASSFSGTIGDTQYF | TGTGCCAGCAGCTTTTCCGGGACTATCGGCGATACGCAGTATTTT
NA | TRBJ1-5 | NA | TRBV28 | CASRARTDQPQHF | TGTGCCAGCAGAGCGAGGACTGATCAGCCCCAGCATTTT
NA | TRBJ1-1 | TRBD1 | TRBV14 | CASSPLGQGRSTEAFF | TGTGCCAGCAGCCCACTGGGACAGGGGAGATCCACTGAAGCTTTCTTT
NA | TRBJ1-1 | NA | TRBV7-9 | CASRRVRGGDTEAFF | TGTGCCAGCAGACGAGTCAGGGGTGGGGACACTGAAGCTTTCTTT
NA | TRBJ2-7 | NA | TRBV7-2 | CASSQDFWSSYEQYF | TGTGCCAGCAGCCAAGACTTTTGGAGCTCCTACGAGCAGTACTTC
NA | TRBJ1-1 | NA | TRBV20-1 | CSARVKGEAFF | TGCAGTGCTAGAGTTAAAGGTGAGGCTTTCTTT
NA | TRBJ2-1 | NA | TRBV27 | CASSTPRNEQFF | TGTGCCAGCAGTACCCCTAGAAATGAGCAGTTCTTC
few | TRBJ1-2 | TRBD1 | TRBV7-9 | CASSPQGALPYGYTF | TGTGCCAGCAGCCCACAGGGGGCCCTACCCTATGGCTACACCTTC
NA | TRBJ2-3 | TRBD1 | TRBV6-5 | CASSPGQTSTDTQYF | TGTGCCAGCAGCCCGGGACAGACCAGCACAGATACGCAGTATTTT
NA | TRBJ2-7 | NA | TRBV4-3 | CASSQKSGSYEQYF | TGCGCCAGCAGCCAAAAAAGCGGTTCCTACGAGCAGTACTTC
NA | TRBJ2-7 | NA | TRBV29-1 | CSVVGSSYEQYF | TGCAGCGTTGTCGGCAGCTCCTACGAGCAGTACTTC
NA | TRBJ2-7 | NA | TRBV5-4 | CASTGEASYEQYF | TGTGCCAGTACAGGGGAGGCCTCCTACGAGCAGTACTTC
NA | TRBJ1-5 | NA | TRBV19 | CASSRLRDLGNQPQHF | TGTGCCAGTAGTAGGTTGAGGGACCTCGGGAATCAGCCCCAGCATTTT
NA | TRBJ1-5 | NA | TRBV30 | CAWSVPGDSNQPQHF | TGTGCCTGGAGTGTTCCGGGGGATAGCAATCAGCCCCAGCATTTT
NA | TRBJ1-1 | NA | TRBV4-3 | CASSQDFHPGTEAFF | TGCGCCAGCAGCCAAGATTTCCATCCCGGGACAGAAGCTTTCTTT
NA | TRBJ2-7 | NA | TRBV4-2 | CASSQETSTTGTQYYEQYF | TGTGCCAGCAGCCAAGAAACCTCAACCACCGGGACACAATACTACGAGCAGTACTTC
NA | TRBJ1-6 | NA | TRBV25-1 | CASSPATAEASPLHF | TGTGCCAGCAGTCCAGCAACAGCGGAGGCTTCACCCCTCCACTTT
NA | TRBJ2-7 | NA | TRBV2 | CASSDPERSSSYEQCF | TGTGCCAGCAGTGATCCTGAGCGGTCCTCCTCCTACGAGCAGTGCTTC
NA | TRBJ1-5 | TRBD1 | TRBV6-4 | CASTSPTGVPNQPQHF | TGTGCCAGCACCTCCCCTACAGGGGTACCCAATCAGCCCCAGCATTTT
NA | TRBJ1-3 | TRBD1 | TRBV6-2/TRBV6-3 | CASSYDRASSGNTIYF | TGTGCCAGCAGTTACGACAGGGCGAGCTCTGGAAACACCATATATTTT
few | TRBJ1-5 | TRBD1 | TRBV6-6 | CASSRRRTGGKGGQPQHF | TGTGCCAGCAGTCGCCGGAGGACAGGGGGCAAGGGCGGTCAGCCCCAGCATTTT
NA | TRBJ2-5 | NA | TRBV27 | CASSWGPWGETQYF | TGTGCCAGCAGTTGGGGACCGTGGGGGGAGACCCAGTACTTC
NA | TRBJ1-5 | NA | TRBV12-3/TRBV12-4 | CASSGAPRQPQHF | TGTGCCAGCAGTGGGGCCCCGCGTCAGCCCCAGCATTTT
NA | TRBJ1-1 | NA | TRBV18 | CASSPPLLNTEAFF | TGTGCCAGCTCACCACCTTTATTGAACACTGAAGCTTTCTTT
NA | TRBJ2-1 | TRBD2 | TRBV7-9 | CASSLVSAGALEQFF | TGTGCCAGCAGCTTAGTCTCCGCGGGAGCTTTAGAGCAGTTCTTC
NA | TRBJ1-2 | TRBD1 | TRBV18 | CASSPPDRDYYGYTF | TGTGCCAGCTCACCTCCGGACAGGGACTACTATGGCTACACCTTC
NA | TRBJ2-2 | NA | TRBV6-6 | CASSYATRGATGELFF | TGTGCCAGCAGTTACGCCACCAGAGGCGCCACCGGGGAGCTGTTTTTT
NA | TRBJ1-5 | NA | TRBV4-1 | CASSQVALNQPQHF | TGCGCCAGCAGCCAAGTGGCCCTAAATCAGCCCCAGCATTTT
NA | TRBJ1-2 | TRBD1 | TRBV5-1 | CASSLGQGHYGYTF | TGCGCCAGCAGCCTCGGACAGGGACACTATGGCTACACCTTC
once | TRBJ2-5 | TRBD2 | TRBV9 | CASSVGGTSGRAHETQYF | TGTGCCAGCAGCGTAGGCGGGACTAGCGGGAGGGCACACGAGACCCAGTACTTC
NA | TRBJ1-1 | NA | TRBV12-3/TRBV12-4 | CASSAGPLEAFF | TGTGCCAGCAGTGCGGGACCGCTTGAAGCTTTCTTT
NA | TRBJ2-1 | NA | TRBV3-1/TRBV3-2 | CASELWNEQFF | TGTGCCAGCGAGCTTTGGAATGAGCAGTTCTTC
NA | TRBJ2-1 | NA | TRBV30 | CAWSFGNEQFF | TGTGCCTGGAGTTTTGGAAATGAGCAGTTCTTC